This TCR beta chain was recorded in a study of shared clonotypes between healthy human individuals. This clone appeared a few times. Division of CD4+ cells produced a CD45RA+ naive subset and a CD45RA-negative memory subset. Original methodology: Junction-only immunoSEQ data arrived without quality scores, meaning filtering differed. Here immunoSEQ multiplex PCR was the method, and the copy in TCRdb shows in-frame clones only, minus some. V, J and clone size are those of that table, while D and trimming were read from the DNA. The sample has 900,000 to 1,200,000 clones, roughly 74% seen once. V dropped 6 bases and J dropped 7 bases, with 12 bases sitting between them. In germline, CDR1 is SQVTM, CDR2 ANQGSEA. This CDR3 is built from 11 residues.

The chain is built from TRBV29-1 and TRBJ1-2, with unresolved D. The receptor was isolated from a young man in good health. Some clones in this sample may be carry-over from other donors' samples. The sequenced sample was memory CD4+ T cells from PBMCs. Subset specified: CD45RA-negative fraction. The CDR3 loop is CSVSQAAGYTF. The CDR3 region has the DNA TGCAGCGTGAGCCAAGCCGCTGGCTACACCTTC.